Following are 21 T cell receptor beta chains from one sample sequenced in a study of blood T cell repertoires in COVID-19. Assay: immunoSEQ multiplex PCR; the TCRdb copy retains only in-frame clones and omits some. In the table there are 200,000 to 250,000 clones, around 81% of which are singletons. Specimen: peripheral blood. The source is an elderly woman with COVID-19, enrolled during active disease.

As for this clone: Additional DNA sequences in this sample encode the identical CDR3. The V gene is TRBV6-5, the J gene TRBJ1-2; 7 positions match TRBD1. This CDR3 is built from 11 residues. Germline V CDR1 and CDR2: MNHEY, SVGAGI. Trimming at V came to 8 bases and at J to 5 bases, leaving 2 bases not matched to a gene. CDR3 DNA sequence: TGTGCCAGCCGGACAGGTTATGGCTACACCTTC. Translating gives CASRTGYGYTF.

This clone occurred once. The V call is TRBV5-4, the J call TRBJ2-3; the D gene is possibly TRBD1 (6 bases). CDR1 SGHNT and CDR2 YYREEE come from the germline V gene (reference sequence). Trimming shortened V by 6 bases and J by 4 bases, and 15 bases separated the two germline ends. This CDR3 has 14 amino acids. Here the CDR3 DNA reads TGTGCCAGCAAGCCAGACAGGCGGTCAGATACGCAGTATTTT. This translates into CASKPDRRSDTQYF.

V gene TRBV7-3 combines with J gene TRBJ1-2, with 8 positions matching TRBD1. Germline-derived CDR1 and CDR2 are SGHTA and FQGTGA. This CDR3 comprises 13 residues. Trimming removed 11 bases from V and 7 bases from J; junction bases left unmatched: 12. CDR3 in amino acids: CARAWDRSFGYTF. CDR3 sequence (DNA): TGTGCCCGAGCCTGGGACAGGTCTTTTGGCTACACCTTC.

V usage is TRBV6-2 or TRBV6-3 and J usage is TRBJ2-1; 9 bases are a match to TRBD1. The V segment lost 6 bases and the J segment 2 bases; nucleotides outside the gene matches: 11. From germline, CDR1 is MNHEY and CDR2 SVGEGT. The CDR3 is 17 amino acids. The CDR3 here is CASSPGTGIGAYNEQFF. CDR3 coding DNA: TGTGCCAGCAGCCCCGGGACAGGGATAGGGGCCTACAATGAGCAGTTCTTC.

The chain carries TRBV5-1 and TRBJ2-7; 9 bases are shared with TRBD2. The junction had 1 base not matched to a gene; V was cut back by 1 base and J by 2 bases. The length of the CDR3 is 14 residues. Germline-derived CDR1 and CDR2 are SGHRS and YFSETQ. CDR3 DNA: TGCGCCAGCAGCTTGTCTAGCGGGGCCTACGAGCAGTACTTC. Its translation is CASSLSSGAYEQYF.

The chain has TRBV4-1 and TRBJ2-7; 8 bases line up with TRBD1. Per germline, CDR1 MGHRA and CDR2 YSYEKL. V shed 1 base and J 0 bases; nucleotides not matched to a gene: 2. The CDR3 loop spans 15 amino acids. The DNA for the CDR3 is TGCGCCAGCAGCCAAGGACAGGGGCCCTCCTACGAGCAGTACTTC. Its translation: CASSQGQGPSYEQYF.

The chain employs TRBV18 and TRBJ2-5; D is unclear. Trimming left V 3 bases short and J 5 bases short, with 10 bases between. The V gene's germline CDR1 is KGHSH and CDR2 LQKENI. CDR3 length: 13 amino acids. The CDR3 DNA follows: TGTGCCAGCTCACCTCGAGTGTCGGAGACCCAGTACTTC. Encoded protein: CASSPRVSETQYF.

This clone was recorded a few times. The V and J genes are TRBV6-2 or TRBV6-3 and TRBJ1-5, with unresolved D. The CDR3 extends over 15 amino acids. V dropped 5 bases and J dropped 0 bases, with 11 bases sitting between them. CDR1 is MNHEY, CDR2 SVGEGT, per germline. CDR3 DNA sequence: TGTGCCAGCAGTGACACGGGAATTAGCAATCAGCCCCAGCATTTT. It translates to CASSDTGISNQPQHF.

The chain joins TRBV29-1 to TRBJ2-1, with 13 positions matching TRBD2. This CDR3 is built from 16 residues. V dropped 0 bases and J dropped 4; count of bases not matched to a gene: 3. Germline CDR1 and CDR2: SQVTM and ANQGSEA. The CDR3 coding sequence is TGCAGCGTTGAAGAGGGACTAGCGGGGACTTACAATGAGCAGTTCTTC. It specifies CSVEEGLAGTYNEQFF.

This clone was recorded once. The chain combines TRBV6-6 with TRBJ2-5; maybe TRBD1 (5 bases). The ends were cut back, 5 bases at V and 3 bases at J, with 10 bases in the middle. The CDR3 runs to 13 residues. Germline lookup yields CDR1 MNHNY and CDR2 SVGAGI (reference sequence). Here the CDR3 DNA reads TGTGCCAGCAGTCGCCGACAGAAAGAGACCCAGTACTTC. This gives the protein CASSRRQKETQYF.

The chain joins TRBV7-8 to TRBJ2-3; D is possibly TRBD2 (6 bases). CDR1 SGHVS and CDR2 FQNEAQ come from the germline V gene. Trimming took 8 bases from V and 3 from J, leaving 15 bases between them. The CDR3 spans 14 residues. The CDR3 protein is CASRGFSPTDTQYF. CDR3 in DNA: TGTGCCAGCCGGGGGTTTTCGCCGACAGATACGCAGTATTTT.

The rearrangement uses TRBV9 and TRBJ1-5; D unresolved. Deletions cut 0 bases from V and 11 bases from J, with 12 bases between. The CDR3 is made up of 13 amino acids. Germline V gene sequence: CDR1 SGDLS, CDR2 YYNGEE. The CDR3 sequence: CASSVAPYAAQHF. Written as DNA, the CDR3 is TGTGCCAGCAGCGTAGCGCCCTACGCGGCCCAGCATTTT.

This clone was seen more than once but under ten times. The rearrangement uses TRBV7-8 and TRBJ1-5; 9 bases are shared with TRBD1. The CDR3 has 16 amino acids. The V segment lost 5 bases and the J segment 0 bases; nucleotides outside the gene matches: 5. Germline lookup yields CDR1 SGHVS and CDR2 FQNEAQ. The DNA for the CDR3 is TGTGCCAGCAGCCCTGGGACAGGGAATAGCAATCAGCCCCAGCATTTT. Translating gives CASSPGTGNSNQPQHF. The full variable domain, rest sourced from reference TRBV7-8 and TRBJ1-5, is GAGVSQSPRYKVAKRGQDVALRCDPISGHVSLFWYQQALGQGPEFLTYFQNEAQLDKSGLPSDRFFAERPEGSVSTLKIQRTQQEDSAVYLCASSPGTGNSNQPQHFGDGTRLSIL.

This clone came up a few times. The chain couples TRBV18 to TRBJ2-1; no firm D call. The CDR3 spans 15 residues. V lost 3 bases and J 6 bases, leaving 15 bases between the germline ends. From germline, CDR1 is KGHSH and CDR2 LQKENI. CDR3 in amino acids: CASSPPSAPANEQFF. The CDR3 bases are TGTGCCAGCTCACCCCCCAGCGCCCCGGCCAATGAGCAGTTCTTC.

Only a few counts were recorded for this clone. The V gene is TRBV7-2, the J gene TRBJ1-3, with 7 positions matching TRBD1. CDR1 and CDR2 (germline): SGHTA, FQGNSA. The junction had 2 bases not matched to a gene; V was cut back by 2 bases and J by 4 bases. The CDR3 covers 14 residues. This chain's CDR3 is CASSLYRGGNTIYF. CDR3 DNA sequence: TGTGCCAGCAGCTTATACAGGGGAGGAAACACCATATATTTT. Based on the CDR3 plus reference TRBV7-2 and TRBJ1-3, the full variable domain is GAGVSQSPSNKVTEKGKDVELRCDPISGHTALYWYRQSLGQGLEFLIYFQGNSAPDKSGLPSDRFSAERTGGSVSTLTIQRTQQEDSAVYLCASSLYRGGNTIYFGEGSWLTVV.

This clone came up a few times. The chain has TRBV28 and TRBJ2-1, with 7 bases matching TRBD2. From germline, CDR1 is MDHEN and CDR2 SYDVKM. The trim removed 5 bases at V and 3 bases at J, leaving 10 bases unmatched. CDR3 length equals 16 residues. CDR3 bases: TGTGCCAGCAGTGGAATGACTAGCAGCAACTACAATGAGCAGTTCTTC. Its translation: CASSGMTSSNYNEQFF.

This clone was seen only once. This chain links TRBV12-3 or TRBV12-4 with TRBJ2-1, with D possibly matching TRBD1 (5 bases). V lost 3 bases and J lost 9, with 12 bases in between. The CDR3 sequence is 13 residues long. In DNA form, the CDR3 reads TGTGCCAGCAGTTTCGGATGGGGCGGTGAGCAGTTCTTC. This gives the protein CASSFGWGGEQFF.

The V gene is TRBV2, the J gene TRBJ2-1; TRBD1 is a possible D gene (5 bases). Trimming pared 7 bases from V and 0 bases from J, leaving 10 bases between. This CDR3 is 14 amino acids long. Looked up from germline, CDR1 is SNHLY and CDR2 is FYNNEI. CDR3 bases: TGTGCCAGCATACGGCAGGGCTCCTACAATGAGCAGTTCTTC. As protein: CASIRQGSYNEQFF.

The rearrangement links TRBV10-2 to TRBJ1-4; the match to TRBD1 covers 7 bases. Per germline, CDR1 WSHSY and CDR2 SAAADI. V dropped 3 bases and J dropped 1; count of bases not matched to a gene: 2. The CDR3 consists of 15 residues. DNA for the CDR3: TGCGCCAGCAGTGACTACAGGGGAACTAATGAAAAACTGTTTTTT. It encodes CASSDYRGTNEKLFF.

The chain is built from TRBV2 and TRBJ1-1; 9 bases fit TRBD1. Per the germline V gene, CDR1 is SNHLY and CDR2 is FYNNEI. The V segment lost 4 bases and the J segment 6 bases; nucleotides outside the gene matches: 0. The CDR3 loop spans 12 amino acids. CDR3 DNA sequence: TGTGCCAGCAGTGGACAGGGGGCTGAAGCTTTCTTT. This encodes CASSGQGAEAFF.

The chain uses TRBV19 and TRBJ1-5; D not resolved. With 7 bases removed from V and 2 bases from J, the gap between germline ends came to 6 bases. Germline-derived CDR1 and CDR2 are LNHDA and SQIVND (reference sequence). The CDR3 extends over 12 amino acids. As DNA, the CDR3 is TGTGCCAGTATGGGCGGCAATCAGCCCCAGCATTTT. Encoded protein: CASMGGNQPQHF.